These T cell receptor beta chains were read from a single sample in a study of somatic mutations in cytotoxic T cells in rheumatoid arthritis. Sequencing was performed with immunoSEQ multiplex PCR; in TCRdb, only in-frame clones are kept and a portion is missing. Of 17,000 or so clones listed, about four fifths are singletons. Sequenced input: CD8+ T cells sorted from blood. The source is an adult with rheumatoid arthritis. The CDR3 runs from the conserved cysteine through the conserved F or W. The D gene is left open where the match is weak. Clone size is not always given. Where it is, it says once, few, many or a class for expanded clones.

clone size: NA
CDR3 length: 12
D gene: NA
V gene: TRBV7-6
J gene: TRBJ2-1
CDR3 DNA: TGTGCCAGCAGCTTGGGGGCCAATGAGCAGTTCTTC
CDR3 protein: CASSLGANEQFF

clone size: NA
CDR3 length: 11
D gene: NA
V gene: TRBV10-1
J gene: TRBJ1-1
CDR3 DNA: TGCGCCAGCAGCGGGCCCTATGAAGCTTTCTTT
CDR3 protein: CASSGPYEAFF

clone size: few
CDR3 length: 13
D gene: NA
V gene: TRBV28
J gene: TRBJ1-1
CDR3 DNA: TGTGCCAGCAGTTTCACGGACCTCGATGAAGCTTTCTTT
CDR3 protein: CASSFTDLDEAFF

clone size: NA
CDR3 length: 14
D gene: TRBD1
V gene: TRBV7-9
J gene: TRBJ2-1
CDR3 DNA: TGTGCCAGCAGCCTAGGGACAGGATATCACGAGCAGTTCTTC
CDR3 protein: CASSLGTGYHEQFF

clone size: NA
CDR3 length: 14
D gene: NA
V gene: TRBV6-5
J gene: TRBJ1-5
CDR3 DNA: TGTGCCAGCAGTTACGGGGGAGAAACATGGCCCCAGCATTTT
CDR3 protein: CASSYGGETWPQHF

clone size: NA
CDR3 length: 16
D gene: TRBD2
V gene: TRBV4-1
J gene: TRBJ2-5
CDR3 DNA: TGCGCCAGCAGCCAAGTCGTGACTAGCGGGGTAGAGACCCAGTACTTC
CDR3 protein: CASSQVVTSGVETQYF

clone size: NA
CDR3 length: 14
D gene: NA
V gene: TRBV19
J gene: TRBJ2-1
CDR3 DNA: TGTGCCAGTAGTATCCCCGGGCCCTTCAATGAGCAGTTCTTC
CDR3 protein: CASSIPGPFNEQFF

clone size: NA
CDR3 length: 17
D gene: TRBD1
V gene: TRBV5-6
J gene: TRBJ1-1
CDR3 DNA: TGTGCCAGCAGCTTAAGACGAACGGGACAGGGGAACACTGAAGCTTTCTTT
CDR3 protein: CASSLRRTGQGNTEAFF

clone size: NA
CDR3 length: 15
D gene: TRBD2
V gene: TRBV29-1
J gene: TRBJ2-2
CDR3 DNA: TGCAGCGTTGTATGGCTAGCGGGGGGAACCGGGGAGCTGTTTTTT
CDR3 protein: CSVVWLAGGTGELFF

clone size: once
CDR3 length: 13
D gene: NA
V gene: TRBV7-7
J gene: TRBJ2-1
CDR3 DNA: TGTGCCAGCAGCTTTAACACCCACAATGAGCAGTTCTTC
CDR3 protein: CASSFNTHNEQFF

clone size: NA
CDR3 length: 13
D gene: NA
V gene: TRBV7-8
J gene: TRBJ2-1
CDR3 DNA: TGTGCCAGCAGCTTAGACGGGTACAATGAGCAGTTCTTC
CDR3 protein: CASSLDGYNEQFF

clone size: NA
CDR3 length: 15
D gene: NA
V gene: TRBV5-1
J gene: TRBJ1-3
CDR3 DNA: TGCGCCAGCAGCTTGGATCTGAGCTCTGGAAACACCATATATTTT
CDR3 protein: CASSLDLSSGNTIYF

clone size: NA
CDR3 length: 16
D gene: NA
V gene: TRBV4-1
J gene: TRBJ1-5
CDR3 DNA: TGCGCCAGCAGCCAAGGGAAGGGTAGGGCCAATCAGCCCCAGCATTTT
CDR3 protein: CASSQGKGRANQPQHF

clone size: NA
CDR3 length: 13
D gene: NA
V gene: TRBV11-2
J gene: TRBJ2-7
CDR3 DNA: TGTGCCAGCAGCCCCCTCGAGGGTGGAGAGCAGTACTTC
CDR3 protein: CASSPLEGGEQYF

clone size: NA
CDR3 length: 15
D gene: NA
V gene: TRBV28
J gene: TRBJ1-2
CDR3 DNA: TGTGCCAGCAGTCCCCTCTTGCCAGGGTTTTATGGCTACACCTTC
CDR3 protein: CASSPLLPGFYGYTF

clone size: NA
CDR3 length: 15
D gene: NA
V gene: TRBV27
J gene: TRBJ1-3
CDR3 DNA: TGTGCCAGCAGACGGGGGATCAACTCTGGAAACACCATATATTTT
CDR3 protein: CASRRGINSGNTIYF

clone size: NA
CDR3 length: 14
D gene: NA
V gene: TRBV5-1
J gene: TRBJ2-2
CDR3 DNA: TGCGCCAGCAGCTTGGCCGTGGGATCCGGGGAGCTGTTTTTT
CDR3 protein: CASSLAVGSGELFF

clone size: NA
CDR3 length: 17
D gene: TRBD1
V gene: TRBV7-9
J gene: TRBJ1-1
CDR3 DNA: TGTGCCAGCAGCGACGGAACTACAGGGGTAAGCCACCGTGAAGCTTTCTTT
CDR3 protein: CASSDGTTGVSHREAFF

clone size: few
CDR3 length: 15
D gene: NA
V gene: TRBV5-1
J gene: TRBJ1-2
CDR3 DNA: TGCGCCAGCAGCTTGGCCGGGACGGAGTCCTATGGCTACACCTTC
CDR3 protein: CASSLAGTESYGYTF

clone size: NA
CDR3 length: 14
D gene: TRBD1
V gene: TRBV28
J gene: TRBJ1-2
CDR3 DNA: TGTGCCAGCAGTCAAACGACAGGGTACTATGGCTACACCTTC
CDR3 protein: CASSQTTGYYGYTF

clone size: NA
CDR3 length: 14
D gene: TRBD2
V gene: TRBV30
J gene: TRBJ2-7
CDR3 DNA: TGTGCCTGGGCCTCCCCGGGACTAGGCTACGAGCAGTACTTC
CDR3 protein: CAWASPGLGYEQYF

clone size: NA
CDR3 length: 15
D gene: TRBD2
V gene: TRBV5-1
J gene: TRBJ2-3
CDR3 DNA: TGCGCCAGCAGCCGCCAGCGGGAACTCACAGATACGCAGTATTTT
CDR3 protein: CASSRQRELTDTQYF

clone size: NA
CDR3 length: 16
D gene: TRBD2
V gene: TRBV7-2
J gene: TRBJ2-1
CDR3 DNA: TGTGCCAGCAGCTTGCCGGGACTAGCGGGGGGTGGGGAGCAGTTCTTC
CDR3 protein: CASSLPGLAGGGEQFF

clone size: NA
CDR3 length: 13
D gene: NA
V gene: TRBV30
J gene: TRBJ1-2
CDR3 DNA: TGTGCCTGGAGTGTGAACAGCAAGTATGGCTACACCTTC
CDR3 protein: CAWSVNSKYGYTF

clone size: few
CDR3 length: 15
D gene: NA
V gene: TRBV9
J gene: TRBJ2-7
CDR3 DNA: TGTGCCAGCAGCGTAGACTTAGGTTACTCCTACGAGCAGTACTTC
CDR3 protein: CASSVDLGYSYEQYF

clone size: NA
CDR3 length: 11
D gene: NA
V gene: TRBV27
J gene: TRBJ2-2
CDR3 DNA: TGTGCCAGCAGTTCCACCGGGGAGCTGTTTTTT
CDR3 protein: CASSSTGELFF

clone size: NA
CDR3 length: 15
D gene: NA
V gene: TRBV4-1
J gene: TRBJ1-2
CDR3 DNA: TGCGCCAGCAGCCAAGAAGACCAGCCAAATTATGGCTACACCTTC
CDR3 protein: CASSQEDQPNYGYTF

clone size: NA
CDR3 length: 14
D gene: NA
V gene: TRBV2
J gene: TRBJ1-4
CDR3 DNA: TGTGCCAGCAGTGTAAAGAGGATTAATGAAAAACTGTTTTTT
CDR3 protein: CASSVKRINEKLFF

clone size: few
CDR3 length: 16
D gene: TRBD2
V gene: TRBV4-2
J gene: TRBJ2-7
CDR3 DNA: TGTGCCAGCAGCCAAGAAACAGCGGGGGCCCTCTACGAGCAGTACTTC
CDR3 protein: CASSQETAGALYEQYF

clone size: NA
CDR3 length: 15
D gene: NA
V gene: TRBV9
J gene: TRBJ2-1
CDR3 DNA: TGTGCCAGCAGCGTAGGTGTGACAGTCGGAAATGAGCAGTTCTTC
CDR3 protein: CASSVGVTVGNEQFF

clone size: NA
CDR3 length: 17
D gene: NA
V gene: TRBV4-1
J gene: TRBJ1-1
CDR3 DNA: TGCGCCAGCAGCCGGAACAGGGTAGGGAGAGAAAACACTGAAGCTTTCTTT
CDR3 protein: CASSRNRVGRENTEAFF

clone size: NA
CDR3 length: 17
D gene: NA
V gene: TRBV19
J gene: TRBJ2-6
CDR3 DNA: TGTGCCAGTAGTGGTCGGACCTGGGGCTCTGGGGCCAACGTCCTGACTTTC
CDR3 protein: CASSGRTWGSGANVLTF

clone size: NA
CDR3 length: 15
D gene: NA
V gene: TRBV7-9
J gene: TRBJ1-2
CDR3 DNA: TGTGCCAGCCTCGGGGGCAATATCTCTAACTATGGCTACACCTTC
CDR3 protein: CASLGGNISNYGYTF

clone size: NA
CDR3 length: 16
D gene: TRBD1
V gene: TRBV5-1
J gene: TRBJ1-1
CDR3 DNA: TGCGCCAGCAGACCCGGGACAGGGGGACCTCTCACTGAAGCTTTCTTT
CDR3 protein: CASRPGTGGPLTEAFF

clone size: NA
CDR3 length: 14
D gene: TRBD2
V gene: TRBV30
J gene: TRBJ2-7
CDR3 DNA: TGTGCCTGGGATAGCGGGGGGCTCGCCTACGAGCAGTACTTC
CDR3 protein: CAWDSGGLAYEQYF

clone size: NA
CDR3 length: 16
D gene: NA
V gene: TRBV21-1
J gene: TRBJ2-7
CDR3 DNA: TGTGCCAGCAGTGAAATGCAGGGCCACAGCTCCTACGAGCAGTACTTC
CDR3 protein: CASSEMQGHSSYEQYF

clone size: NA
CDR3 length: 14
D gene: TRBD2
V gene: TRBV6-4
J gene: TRBJ2-1
CDR3 DNA: TGTGCCAGCAGTGACGGGGGGGCCTACAATGAGCAGTTCTTC
CDR3 protein: CASSDGGAYNEQFF